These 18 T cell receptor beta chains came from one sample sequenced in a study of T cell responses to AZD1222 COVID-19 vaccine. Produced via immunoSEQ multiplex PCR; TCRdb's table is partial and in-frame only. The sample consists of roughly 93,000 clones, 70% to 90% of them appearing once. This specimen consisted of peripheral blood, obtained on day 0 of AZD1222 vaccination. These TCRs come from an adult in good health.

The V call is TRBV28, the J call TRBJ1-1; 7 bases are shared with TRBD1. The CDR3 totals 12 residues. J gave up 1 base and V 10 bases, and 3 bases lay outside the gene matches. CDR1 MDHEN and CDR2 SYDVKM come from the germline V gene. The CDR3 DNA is TGTGCCACAGGGGGTCAGAACACTGAAGCTTTCTTT. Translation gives CATGGQNTEAFF.

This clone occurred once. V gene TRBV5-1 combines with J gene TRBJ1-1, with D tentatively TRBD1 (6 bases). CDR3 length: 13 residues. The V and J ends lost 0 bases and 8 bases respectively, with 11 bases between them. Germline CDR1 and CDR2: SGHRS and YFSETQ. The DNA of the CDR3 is TGCGCCAGCAGCTTGGACCCTACAGGGGAAGCTTTCTTT. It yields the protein CASSLDPTGEAFF.

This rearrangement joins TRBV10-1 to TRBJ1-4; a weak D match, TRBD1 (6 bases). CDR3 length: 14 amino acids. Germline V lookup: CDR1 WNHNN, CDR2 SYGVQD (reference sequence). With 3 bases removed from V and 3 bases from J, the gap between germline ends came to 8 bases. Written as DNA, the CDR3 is TGCGCCAGCAGTGAAGGGGGGCCTAATGAAAAACTGTTTTTT. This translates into CASSEGGPNEKLFF.

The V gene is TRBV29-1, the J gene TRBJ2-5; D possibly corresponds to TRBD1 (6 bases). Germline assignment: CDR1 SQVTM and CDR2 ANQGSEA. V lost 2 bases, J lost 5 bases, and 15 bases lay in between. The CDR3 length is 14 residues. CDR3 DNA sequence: TGCAGCGTTGAATATCCCACAGGGAGCGAGACCCAGTACTTC. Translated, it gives CSVEYPTGSETQYF. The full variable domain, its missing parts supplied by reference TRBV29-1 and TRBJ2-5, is SAVISQKPSRDICQRGTSLTIQCQVDSQVTMMFWYRQQPGQSLTLIATANQGSEATYESGFVIDKFPISRPNLTFSTLTVSNMSPEDSSIYLCSVEYPTGSETQYFGPGTRLLVL.

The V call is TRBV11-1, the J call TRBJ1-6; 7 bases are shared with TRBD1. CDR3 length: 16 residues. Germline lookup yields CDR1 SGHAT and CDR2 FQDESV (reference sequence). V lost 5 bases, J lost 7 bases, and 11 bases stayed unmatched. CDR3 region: CASSREQGYWNSPLHF. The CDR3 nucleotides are TGTGCCAGCAGCCGAGAACAGGGGTATTGGAATTCACCCCTCCACTTT.

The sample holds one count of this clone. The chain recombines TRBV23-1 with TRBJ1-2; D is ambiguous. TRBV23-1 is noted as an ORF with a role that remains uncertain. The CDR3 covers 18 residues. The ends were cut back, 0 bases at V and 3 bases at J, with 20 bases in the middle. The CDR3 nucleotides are TGCGCCAGCAGTCAATCTGTTAGCAGCGAAAAACTTGACTATGGCTACACCTTC. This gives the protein CASSQSVSSEKLDYGYTF.

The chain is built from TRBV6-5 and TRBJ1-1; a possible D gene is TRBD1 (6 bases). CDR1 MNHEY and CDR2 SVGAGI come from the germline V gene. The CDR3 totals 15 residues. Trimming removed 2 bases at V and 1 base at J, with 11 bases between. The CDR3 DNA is TGTGCCAGCAGTTACGCGGGACATACGAACACTGAAGCTTTCTTT. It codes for CASSYAGHTNTEAFF.

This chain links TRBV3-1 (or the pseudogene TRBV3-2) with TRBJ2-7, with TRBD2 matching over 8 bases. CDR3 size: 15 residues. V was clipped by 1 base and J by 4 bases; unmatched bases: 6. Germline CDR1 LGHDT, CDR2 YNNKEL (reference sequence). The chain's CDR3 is CASSQVLRGGYEQYF. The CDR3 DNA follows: TGTGCCAGCAGCCAAGTTCTTCGGGGGGGGTACGAGCAGTACTTC.

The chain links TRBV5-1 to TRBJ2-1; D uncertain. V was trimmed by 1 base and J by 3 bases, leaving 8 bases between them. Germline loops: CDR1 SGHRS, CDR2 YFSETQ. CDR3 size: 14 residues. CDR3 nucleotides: TGCGCCAGCAGCTTGTTATACCTCTACAATGAGCAGTTCTTC. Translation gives CASSLLYLYNEQFF.

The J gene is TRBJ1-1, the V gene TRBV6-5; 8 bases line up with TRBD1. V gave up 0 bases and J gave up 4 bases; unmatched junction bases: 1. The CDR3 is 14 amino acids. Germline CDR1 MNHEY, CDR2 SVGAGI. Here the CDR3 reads CASSYSTGGTEAFF. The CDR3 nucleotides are TGTGCCAGCAGTTACTCCACAGGGGGCACTGAAGCTTTCTTT.

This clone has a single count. DNA of the CDR3: TGTGCCAGTAGTACTTCCAAGAGCCACGAGCAGTACTTC. Amino acids: CASSTSKSHEQYF. V usage is TRBV19 and J usage is TRBJ2-7; D remains ambiguous. Germline CDR1 is LNHDA and CDR2 is SQIVND (reference sequence). The CDR3 length is 13 residues. V was shortened by 4 bases and J by 5 bases, with 12 bases between the two germline ends. The full variable domain, its missing parts supplied by reference TRBV19 and TRBJ2-7, is DGGITQSPKYLFRKEGQNVTLSCEQNLNHDAMYWYRQDPGQGLRLIYYSQIVNDFQKGDIAEGYSVSREKKESFPLTVTSAQKNPTAFYLCASSTSKSHEQYFGPGTRLTVT.

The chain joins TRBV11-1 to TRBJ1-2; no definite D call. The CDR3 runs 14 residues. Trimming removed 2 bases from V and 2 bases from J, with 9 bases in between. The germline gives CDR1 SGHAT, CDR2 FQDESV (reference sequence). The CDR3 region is CASSLHNGNYGYTF. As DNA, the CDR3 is TGTGCCAGCAGCTTACACAACGGGAACTATGGCTACACCTTC.

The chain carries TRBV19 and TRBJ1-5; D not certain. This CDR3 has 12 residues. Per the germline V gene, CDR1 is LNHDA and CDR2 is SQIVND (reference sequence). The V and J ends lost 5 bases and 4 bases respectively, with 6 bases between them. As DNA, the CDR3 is TGTGCCAGTAGTGCACCAAATCAGCCCCAGCATTTT. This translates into CASSAPNQPQHF.

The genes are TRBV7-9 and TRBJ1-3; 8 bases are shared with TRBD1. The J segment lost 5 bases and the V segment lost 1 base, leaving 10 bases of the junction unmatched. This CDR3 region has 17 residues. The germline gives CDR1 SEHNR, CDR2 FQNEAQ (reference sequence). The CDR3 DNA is TGTGCCAGCAGCTTAGGAGGCGAGACAGGGGATAGAAACACCATATATTTT. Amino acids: CASSLGGETGDRNTIYF.

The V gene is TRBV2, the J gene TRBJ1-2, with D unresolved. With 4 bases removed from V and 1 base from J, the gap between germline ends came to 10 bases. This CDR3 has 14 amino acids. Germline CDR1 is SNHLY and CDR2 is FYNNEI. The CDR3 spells CASSVAGNNYGYTF. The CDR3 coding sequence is TGTGCCAGCAGTGTAGCCGGAAATAACTATGGCTACACCTTC.

The CDR3 sequence: CSVEEGNSEKLFF. The CDR3 DNA is TGCAGCGTTGAAGAGGGGAACTCCGAAAAACTGTTTTTT. The rearrangement joins TRBV29-1 to TRBJ1-4; D gene ambiguous. Germline CDR1 reads SQVTM; CDR2 reads ANQGSEA. The CDR3 length is 13 residues. V was shortened by 0 bases and J by 8 bases, with 10 bases between the two germline ends.

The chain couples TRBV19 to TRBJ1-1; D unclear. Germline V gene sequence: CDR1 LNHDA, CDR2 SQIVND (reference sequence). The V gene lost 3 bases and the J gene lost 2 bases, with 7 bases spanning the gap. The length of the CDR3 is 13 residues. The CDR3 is CASSMSENTEAFF. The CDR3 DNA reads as TGTGCCAGTAGTATGAGCGAAAACACTGAAGCTTTCTTT.

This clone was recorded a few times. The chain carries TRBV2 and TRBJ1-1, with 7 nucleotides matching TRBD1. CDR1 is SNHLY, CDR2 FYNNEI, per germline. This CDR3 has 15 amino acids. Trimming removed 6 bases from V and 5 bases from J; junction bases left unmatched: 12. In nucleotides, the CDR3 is TGTGCCAGCAGCACTACAGGGGCATGGGGGACTGAAGCTTTCTTT. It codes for CASSTTGAWGTEAFF.